This TCR beta chain was captured in a study of metastatic and nonmetastatic thyroid tumors (dated by TCRdb to 2019 to 2021). Broadly, across the study: The researchers compared repertoires between peripheral blood samples and tumor or nodule tissue samples from patients with malignant or benign thyroid disease.

The investigation overall reported the following: In both blood and tumor samples, TCR beta diversity was reported to be significantly higher in malignant tumors than in benign nodules.

To note about this clone: Its antigen target is currently unknown. Qualities for individual bases were not recorded, and no much larger clone is one base off.

No patient had received any treatment before thyroid surgery. Patient clinical samples collected from about 2011 to 2018 were retrospectively analysed using T-cell receptor beta sequencing. The CDR3 runs 12 amino acids, cysteine and phenylalanine included. Here the CDR3 DNA is all that survives: 36 bases in frame from base 1. CDR1 is given as MDHEN and CDR2 as SYDVKM, both from the germline V gene. The V and J ends are trimmed by 7 bases and 7 bases, leaving 14 bases between them. Library creation used PCR. TCRdb names Illumina HiSeq 4000 as the instrument used. High-throughput sequencing was used to profile the CDR3 region of the TCR beta-chain in every patient. Per the original workflow: The researchers built a classifier to tell apart papillary thyroid cancer patients with distant metastasis, based on CDR3 differences among clinicopathological groups. To measure repertoire diversity the researchers used the Shannon index, while the Morisita-Horn index served to gauge how similar the tumor and blood repertoires were. TCRdb reworked the public reads: Q25 trimming with fastp, MiXCR clone assembly, productive beta chains retained. The V and J calls come from TCRdb's annotation, not from the publication. The sample table records about 15,000 clones; approximately 28% of these occur just once. The ten largest clones take up roughly 16% of the sample.

Specimen: tumor tissue. This receptor chain uses TRBV28 and TRBJ2-7; the D gene is perhaps TRBD2, from 5 matching bases. The clonotype comes from a female donor with papillary thyroid cancer or a benign thyroid nodule (not recorded which). Some clones in this sample may be carry-over from other donors' samples. The CDR3 sequence is CASTADSWEQYF. At the DNA level, the sequence is TGTGCCAGCACGGCGGACTCCTGGGAGCAGTACTTC.